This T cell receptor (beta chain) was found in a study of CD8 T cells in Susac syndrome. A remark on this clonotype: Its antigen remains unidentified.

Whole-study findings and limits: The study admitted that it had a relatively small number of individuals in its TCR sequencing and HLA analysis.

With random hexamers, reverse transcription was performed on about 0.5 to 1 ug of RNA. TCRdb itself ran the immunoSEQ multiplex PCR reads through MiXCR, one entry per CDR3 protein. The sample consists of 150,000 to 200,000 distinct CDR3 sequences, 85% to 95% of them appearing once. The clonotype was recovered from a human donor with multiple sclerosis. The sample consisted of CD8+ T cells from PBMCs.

CDR3 coding DNA: TGCAGCGACCTACAGGGCTTCAACTATGGCTACACCTTC. Protein product: CSDLQGFNYGYTF. V gene TRBV29-1 combines with J gene TRBJ1-2, with a possible D match to TRBD1 (6 bases). This CDR3 is 13 amino acids long. V gave up 7 bases and J gave up 2 bases, with 14 bases separating them. Germline CDR1 and CDR2: SQVTM and ANQGSEA.